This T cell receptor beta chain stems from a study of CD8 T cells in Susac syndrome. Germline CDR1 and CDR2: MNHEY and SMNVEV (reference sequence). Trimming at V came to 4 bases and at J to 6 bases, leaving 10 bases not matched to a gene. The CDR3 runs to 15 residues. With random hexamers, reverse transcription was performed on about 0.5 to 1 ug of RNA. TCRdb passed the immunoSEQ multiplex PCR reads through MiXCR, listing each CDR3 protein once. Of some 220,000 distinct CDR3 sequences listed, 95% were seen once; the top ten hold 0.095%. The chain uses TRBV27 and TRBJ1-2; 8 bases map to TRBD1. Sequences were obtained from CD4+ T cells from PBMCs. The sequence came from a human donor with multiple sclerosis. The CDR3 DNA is TGTGCCAGCAGTTACCGGGACAGGCCGTTAAATGGCTACACCTTC. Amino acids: CASSYRDRPLNGYTF.